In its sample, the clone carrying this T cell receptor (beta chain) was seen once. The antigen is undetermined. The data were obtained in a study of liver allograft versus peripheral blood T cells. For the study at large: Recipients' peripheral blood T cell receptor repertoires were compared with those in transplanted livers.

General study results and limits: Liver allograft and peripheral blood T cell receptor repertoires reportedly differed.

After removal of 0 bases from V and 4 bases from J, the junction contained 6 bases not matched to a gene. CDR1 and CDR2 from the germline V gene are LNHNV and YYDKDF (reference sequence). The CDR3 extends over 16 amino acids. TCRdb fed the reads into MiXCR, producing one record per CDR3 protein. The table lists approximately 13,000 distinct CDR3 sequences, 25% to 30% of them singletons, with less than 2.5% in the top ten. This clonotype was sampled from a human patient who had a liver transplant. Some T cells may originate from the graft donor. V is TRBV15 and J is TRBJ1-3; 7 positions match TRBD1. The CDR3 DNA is TGTGCCACCAGCAGAGATAAGGGGGCGCGGGGAAACACCATATATTTT. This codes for CATSRDKGARGNTIYF. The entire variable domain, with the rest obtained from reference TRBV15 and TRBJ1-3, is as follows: DAMVIQNPRYQVTQFGKPVTLSCSQTLNHNVMYWYQQKSSQAPKLLFHYYDKDFNNEADTPDNFQSRRPNTSFCFLDIRSPGLGDTAMYLCATSRDKGARGNTIYFGEGSWLTVV.